Listed below are T cell receptor beta chains from one sample, sequenced in a study of HIV-infected patients and healthy controls. TCRdb used MiXCR to reprocess the 5' RACE reads, holding one entry per CDR3 protein. This sample carries around 7,400 distinct CDR3 sequences, around 10% of them seen once, and the ten largest clones take approximately 17%. The sample was blood, taken before antiretroviral therapy. The receptors derive from an adult with HIV infection. CDR3s include the opening cysteine and the closing phenylalanine or tryptophan. Each record gives: CDR3 length, J gene, V gene, D gene, clone size, CDR3 protein, CDR3 DNA. The D gene is left open where the match is weak. Where a row states a size, it is once, few, many or the class of an expanded clone; other rows omit it.

len: 17; j_gene: TRBJ1-1; v_gene: TRBV10-3; d_gene: -; abundance: -; CDR3aa: CAITRQTGDIGNTEAFF; CDR3nt: TGTGCCATCACTCGACAGACAGGCGACATTGGCAACACTGAAGCTTTCTTT
len: 15; j_gene: TRBJ2-1; v_gene: TRBV4-2; d_gene: -; abundance: once; CDR3aa: CASSPTESSYNEQFF; CDR3nt: TGTGCCAGCAGCCCTACGGAAAGCTCCTACAATGAGCAGTTCTTC
len: 12; j_gene: TRBJ1-1; v_gene: TRBV7-9; d_gene: -; abundance: few; CDR3aa: CASSSQKTEAFF; CDR3nt: TGTGCCAGCAGCTCCCAGAAGACTGAAGCTTTCTTT
len: 15; j_gene: TRBJ1-1; v_gene: TRBV10-2; d_gene: -; abundance: many; CDR3aa: CASSEWEQTRTEAFF; CDR3nt: TGCGCCAGCAGTGAGTGGGAACAGACAAGAACTGAAGCTTTCTTT
len: 16; j_gene: TRBJ2-2; v_gene: TRBV12-3/TRBV12-4; d_gene: TRBD2; abundance: medium-sized; CDR3aa: CASSPHAGGFTGELFF; CDR3nt: TGTGCCAGCAGTCCCCATGCGGGAGGTTTCACCGGGGAGCTGTTTTTT
len: 15; j_gene: TRBJ2-1; v_gene: TRBV20-1; d_gene: TRBD2; abundance: -; CDR3aa: CSARTTSGRRNEQFF; CDR3nt: TGCAGTGCTAGGACCACTAGCGGGAGAAGGAATGAGCAGTTCTTC
len: 15; j_gene: TRBJ1-1; v_gene: TRBV19; d_gene: -; abundance: few; CDR3aa: CASSRKRSGSTEAFF; CDR3nt: TGTGCCAGTAGTAGAAAACGATCAGGGAGCACTGAAGCTTTCTTT
len: 15; j_gene: TRBJ2-7; v_gene: TRBV4-1; d_gene: -; abundance: -; CDR3aa: CASSQVPGGVHEQYF; CDR3nt: TGCGCCAGCAGCCAAGTCCCAGGGGGGGTCCACGAGCAGTACTTC
len: 12; j_gene: TRBJ1-1; v_gene: TRBV30; d_gene: -; abundance: many; CDR3aa: CAWSEQGTEAFF; CDR3nt: TGTGCCTGGAGTGAACAGGGCACTGAAGCTTTCTTT
len: 14; j_gene: TRBJ2-1; v_gene: TRBV11-3; d_gene: TRBD2; abundance: medium-sized; CDR3aa: CASSVTSGANEQFF; CDR3nt: TGTGCCAGCAGCGTCACTAGCGGGGCTAATGAGCAGTTCTTC
len: 15; j_gene: TRBJ2-3; v_gene: TRBV28; d_gene: TRBD2; abundance: many; CDR3aa: CASRWTSGSPDTQYF; CDR3nt: TGTGCCAGCCGCTGGACTAGCGGGAGCCCAGATACGCAGTATTTT
len: 14; j_gene: TRBJ1-2; v_gene: TRBV20-1; d_gene: -; abundance: few; CDR3aa: CSAREIDMPYGYTF; CDR3nt: TGCAGTGCTAGAGAGATTGACATGCCGTATGGCTACACCTTC
len: 15; j_gene: TRBJ2-7; v_gene: TRBV6-2/TRBV6-3; d_gene: TRBD2; abundance: many; CDR3aa: CASSSKAGAPYEQYF; CDR3nt: TGTGCCAGCAGTTCCAAAGCGGGAGCCCCCTACGAGCAGTACTTC
len: 16; j_gene: TRBJ1-5; v_gene: TRBV28; d_gene: -; abundance: large; CDR3aa: CASIFEGLGRNQPQHF; CDR3nt: TGTGCCAGCATCTTTGAGGGGCTAGGGCGCAATCAGCCCCAGCATTTT
len: 15; j_gene: TRBJ2-5; v_gene: TRBV25-1; d_gene: -; abundance: few; CDR3aa: CASSEGQTYQETQYF; CDR3nt: TGTGCCAGCAGTGAAGGACAGACATATCAAGAGACCCAGTACTTC
len: 15; j_gene: TRBJ2-3; v_gene: TRBV2; d_gene: TRBD2; abundance: many; CDR3aa: CASSASGGDTDTQYF; CDR3nt: TGTGCCAGCAGTGCCAGCGGGGGAGACACAGATACGCAGTATTTT
len: 13; j_gene: TRBJ2-7; v_gene: TRBV9; d_gene: -; abundance: large; CDR3aa: CASSYGTRYEQYF; CDR3nt: TGTGCCAGCAGCTACGGGACACGCTACGAGCAGTACTTC
len: 17; j_gene: TRBJ2-1; v_gene: TRBV18; d_gene: TRBD2; abundance: many; CDR3aa: CASSPSSGLDSYNEQFF; CDR3nt: TGTGCCAGCTCACCTAGTAGCGGGCTAGACTCCTACAATGAGCAGTTCTTC
len: 14; j_gene: TRBJ2-7; v_gene: TRBV27; d_gene: -; abundance: medium-sized; CDR3aa: CASSIQGSPYEQYF; CDR3nt: TGTGCCAGCAGTATACAGGGATCCCCCTACGAGCAGTACTTC
len: 17; j_gene: TRBJ2-1; v_gene: TRBV6-5; d_gene: TRBD2; abundance: medium-sized; CDR3aa: CASSYFLAGGLGNEQFF; CDR3nt: TGTGCCAGCAGTTACTTCTTGGCGGGGGGGCTTGGCAATGAGCAGTTCTTC
len: 15; j_gene: TRBJ1-2; v_gene: TRBV10-3; d_gene: -; abundance: many; CDR3aa: CAISEGGGQNYGYTF; CDR3nt: TGTGCCATCAGTGAGGGTGGAGGACAAAACTATGGCTACACCTTC
len: 11; j_gene: TRBJ2-7; v_gene: TRBV29-1; d_gene: -; abundance: medium-sized; CDR3aa: CSVEVSYEQYF; CDR3nt: TGCAGCGTTGAAGTGTCCTACGAGCAGTACTTC
len: 13; j_gene: TRBJ2-2; v_gene: TRBV4-1; d_gene: -; abundance: medium-sized; CDR3aa: CASSQVGAGELFF; CDR3nt: TGCGCCAGCAGCCAAGTTGGGGCCGGGGAGCTGTTTTTT
len: 18; j_gene: TRBJ2-2; v_gene: TRBV10-3; d_gene: -; abundance: many; CDR3aa: CAISPLTGGAIHTGELFF; CDR3nt: TGTGCCATCAGTCCCTTGACTGGGGGGGCGATACACACCGGGGAGCTGTTTTTT